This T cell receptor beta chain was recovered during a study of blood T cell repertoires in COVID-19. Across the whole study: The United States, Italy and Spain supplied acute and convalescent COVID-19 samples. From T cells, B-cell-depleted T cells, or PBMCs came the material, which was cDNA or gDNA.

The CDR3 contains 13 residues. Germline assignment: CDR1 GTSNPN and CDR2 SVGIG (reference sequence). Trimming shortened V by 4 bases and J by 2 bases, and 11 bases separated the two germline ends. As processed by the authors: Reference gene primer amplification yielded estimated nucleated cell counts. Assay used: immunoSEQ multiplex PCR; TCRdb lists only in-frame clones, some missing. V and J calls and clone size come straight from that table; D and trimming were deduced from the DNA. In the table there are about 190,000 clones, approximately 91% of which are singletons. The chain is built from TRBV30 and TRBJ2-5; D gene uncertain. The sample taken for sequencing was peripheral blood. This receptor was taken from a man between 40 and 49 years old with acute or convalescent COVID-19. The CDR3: CAWTRVFQETQYF. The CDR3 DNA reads TGTGCCTGGACCCGGGTCTTTCAAGAGACCCAGTACTTC.